The clone carrying this T cell receptor (beta chain) was seen a few times. The antigen remains unidentified. The data stem from a study of CD4 T cells in relation to SARS-CoV-2 and coronaviruses. Whole-study findings and limits: Samples before the pandemic and after infection were not matched within any donor. This crossreactivity analysis covered spike protein alone, no other viral proteins.

Trimming removed 4 bases at V and 0 bases at J, with 10 bases between. CDR3 size: 15 residues. Germline lookup yields CDR1 LGHDT and CDR2 YNNKEL (reference sequence). Only in-frame clones appear in the TCRdb table, and some are missing; sequencing was by immunoSEQ multiplex PCR. The sample lists 58,000 or so clones; roughly nine tenths were seen once. Sample: naive CD4+ T cells from PBMCs. Subset defined: naive CD4+ T cells isolated by negative enrichment. This TCR was recovered from an adult with COVID-19. The chain couples TRBV3-1 (or the pseudogene TRBV3-2) to TRBJ2-1; D is unresolved. DNA of the CDR3: TGTGCCAGCAGCCTGTTGACAAGCTCCTACAATGAGCAGTTCTTC. It codes for CASSLLTSSYNEQFF.